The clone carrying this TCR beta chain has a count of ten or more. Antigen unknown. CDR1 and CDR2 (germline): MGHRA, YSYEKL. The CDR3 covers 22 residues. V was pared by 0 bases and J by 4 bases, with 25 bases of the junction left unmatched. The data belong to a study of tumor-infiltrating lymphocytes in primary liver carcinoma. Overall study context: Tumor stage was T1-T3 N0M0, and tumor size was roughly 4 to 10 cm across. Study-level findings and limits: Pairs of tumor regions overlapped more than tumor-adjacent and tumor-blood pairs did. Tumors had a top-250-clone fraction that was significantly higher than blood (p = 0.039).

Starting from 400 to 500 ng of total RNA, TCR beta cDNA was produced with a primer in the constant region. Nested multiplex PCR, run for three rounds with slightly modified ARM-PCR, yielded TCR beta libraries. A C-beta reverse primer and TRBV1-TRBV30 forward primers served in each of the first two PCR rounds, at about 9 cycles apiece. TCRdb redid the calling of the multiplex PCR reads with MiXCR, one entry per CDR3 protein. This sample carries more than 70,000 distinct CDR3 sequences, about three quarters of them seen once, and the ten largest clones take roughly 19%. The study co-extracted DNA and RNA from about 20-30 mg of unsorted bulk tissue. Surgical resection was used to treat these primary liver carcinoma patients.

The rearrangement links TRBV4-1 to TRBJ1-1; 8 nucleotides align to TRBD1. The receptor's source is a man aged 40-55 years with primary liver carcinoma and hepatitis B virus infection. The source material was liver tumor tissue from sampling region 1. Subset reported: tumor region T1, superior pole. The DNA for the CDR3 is TGCGCCAGCAGCCAAGATCTAGTCCCCAGTGACAGGGGCAGACCCCTGGTCACTGAAGCTTTCTTT. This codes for CASSQDLVPSDRGRPLVTEAFF.